The clone carrying this T cell receptor (beta chain) was detected many times. Its antigen is not known. The sample belongs to a study of identical twins. Findings and limits, study-wide: Invariant MAIT and iNKT cells may have partly biased zero-insertion analyses.

Germline V gene data show CDR1 as LGHDT and CDR2 as YNNKEL (reference sequence). The CDR3 is made up of 15 amino acids. V was clipped by 3 bases and J by 9 bases; unmatched bases: 10. Via MiXCR, TCRdb re-called the 5' RACE reads, giving one row per CDR3 protein. This sample has about 720,000 distinct CDR3 sequences; less than 10% occur once, and the top ten carry 0.98%. The sample was also reused in another study, on yellow fever vaccine responses in identical twins. That report notes: Twins' vaccine T cell responses reportedly seemed partly convergent and partly personalized.

This receptor was taken from a young woman in good health. J is TRBJ2-1 and V is TRBV3-1; 8 nucleotides agree with TRBD2. The sample comprised PBMCs. In DNA, the CDR3 is TGTGCCAGCAGCCATATAGGGCGGGAGGCTAGTGAGCAGTTCTTC. Encoded protein: CASSHIGREASEQFF.